A single sample gave rise to the 21 T cell receptor beta chains below, sequenced in a study of shared clonotypes between healthy human individuals. Clones were read by immunoSEQ multiplex PCR, and TCRdb kept only the in-frame ones, dropping some. The repertoire holds roughly 500,000 clones, with approximately 95% as singletons. Material: naive CD4+ T cells sorted from blood. The subset is: CD45RA+ positively selected. The origin of the receptors is a woman in her twenties or thirties in good health.

This chain uses TRBV27 with TRBJ2-1; the D gene is possibly TRBD2 (6 bases). The CDR3 is 14 residues long. Looked up from germline, CDR1 is MNHEY and CDR2 is SMNVEV (reference sequence). Trimming took 4 bases from V and 5 from J, leaving 12 bases between them. CDR3 DNA sequence: TGTGCCAGCAGTTGGCTAGCGCCAGACAATGAGCAGTTCTTC. Its translation: CASSWLAPDNEQFF.

The genes are TRBV5-1 and TRBJ2-3; 9 positions agree with TRBD2. The length of the CDR3 is 14 residues. CDR1 SGHRS and CDR2 YFSETQ come from the germline V gene. V lost 4 bases to trimming and J lost 3 bases; unmatched junction nucleotides: 3. CDR3 in DNA: TGCGCCAGCAGCGGCGGGAGGGGGACAGATACGCAGTATTTT. It is translated as CASSGGRGTDTQYF.

The genes are TRBV11-2 and TRBJ2-7, with 7 bases fitting TRBD1. Per germline, CDR1 SGHAT and CDR2 FQNNGV. V was pared by 2 bases and J by 0 bases, with 4 bases of the junction left unmatched. The CDR3 runs to 15 residues. CDR3 coding DNA: TGTGCCAGCAGCTTATCGTGGGACAGCTCCTACGAGCAGTACTTC. This sequence encodes CASSLSWDSSYEQYF.

A remark on this clone: Other DNA sequences of this sample code for an identical CDR3. The rearrangement joins TRBV5-1 to TRBJ2-3; 8 bases fit TRBD2. The CDR3 is made up of 14 amino acids. The germline CDR1 and CDR2 sequences are SGHRS and YFSETQ. J lost 6 bases, V lost 0 bases, and 3 bases had no gene match. CDR3 sequence: CASSLAGGPDTQYF. CDR3 DNA sequence: TGCGCCAGCAGCTTGGCGGGGGGGCCGGATACGCAGTATTTT.

This clone appeared a few times. This chain links TRBV19 with TRBJ2-5, with D perhaps matching TRBD1 (6 bases). Germline V CDR1 and CDR2: LNHDA, SQIVND (reference sequence). The V and J ends lost 6 bases and 2 bases respectively, with 10 bases between them. The CDR3 runs 13 residues. DNA for the CDR3: TGTGCCAGTAGCGCACAGGGACAAGAGACCCAGTACTTC. It yields the protein CASSAQGQETQYF.

V and J are TRBV6-6 and TRBJ1-2; the D gene is possibly TRBD1 (5 bases). V lost 6 bases and J lost 0, with 11 bases in between. The CDR3 extends over 14 amino acids. Germline CDR1 reads MNHNY; CDR2 reads SVGAGI (reference sequence). The CDR3 region has the DNA TGTGCCAGCAGAACAGGATCAGCTAACTATGGCTACACCTTC. Its protein is CASRTGSANYGYTF.

The chain is built from TRBV2 and TRBJ2-7; D uncertain. This CDR3 region has 15 residues. Trimming left V 10 bases short and J 3 bases short, with 22 bases between. Germline CDR1 and CDR2: SNHLY and FYNNEI. CDR3 loop: CATTRPGGFVYEQYF. CDR3 nucleotides: TGTGCCACTACGAGACCCGGTGGCTTTGTCTACGAGCAGTACTTC.

The CDR3 protein is CASSPGQGATIREKLFF. CDR3 in DNA: TGTGCCAGCAGCCCCGGGCAGGGGGCAACGATACGGGAAAAACTGTTTTTT. The chain uses TRBV7-9 and TRBJ1-4, with TRBD1 matching 8 bases. CDR1 is SEHNR and CDR2 is FQNEAQ in the germline V gene (reference sequence). The V and J ends lost 5 bases and 8 bases, in that order; junction bases with no gene match: 16. This CDR3 is built from 17 residues.

CDR3 sequence reads: CASSQPGQGGHEQYF. CDR3 nucleotide sequence: TGCGCCAGCAGTCAACCGGGACAGGGGGGCCACGAGCAGTACTTC. The gene calls are TRBV10-1 and TRBJ2-7; 11 bases agree with TRBD1. V lost 5 bases and J lost 5; bases outside the gene matches: 8. Germline-derived CDR1 and CDR2 are WNHNN and SYGVQD (reference sequence). The CDR3 has 15 amino acids.

About this clone: Distinct nucleotide sequences in the sample also encode this CDR3. V is TRBV19 and J is TRBJ2-5; D uncertain. The CDR3 has 12 residues. Between the trimmed V and J ends, which lost 4 bases and 1 base, there was a span of 4 bases. Germline V gene sequence: CDR1 LNHDA, CDR2 SQIVND (reference sequence). The CDR3 protein is CASSTGQETQYF. In DNA form, the CDR3 reads TGTGCCAGTAGTACCGGCCAAGAGACCCAGTACTTC.

The chain is built from TRBV5-6 and TRBJ2-3; 10 positions agree with TRBD2. There are 16 residues in the CDR3. V lost 4 bases to trimming and J lost 1 base; unmatched junction nucleotides: 6. Germline V gene sequence: CDR1 SGHDT, CDR2 YYEEEE. This CDR3 reads CASSPLAGVGTDTQYF. Written as DNA, the CDR3 is TGTGCCAGCAGCCCCCTAGCGGGAGTGGGCACAGATACGCAGTATTTT.

V is TRBV5-1 and J is TRBJ2-2; 7 bases match TRBD1. The CDR3 extends over 16 amino acids. Germline V lookup: CDR1 SGHRS, CDR2 YFSETQ. V gave up 4 bases and J gave up 2 bases; unmatched junction bases: 8. The DNA of the CDR3 is TGCGCCAGCAGCGTAGGGGGACAGCCAAACACCGGGGAGCTGTTTTTT. Translated, it gives CASSVGGQPNTGELFF.

The rearrangement joins TRBV27 to TRBJ2-7; maybe TRBD1 (6 bases). Trimming cost V 6 bases and J 5 bases, with 20 bases left between them. In germline, CDR1 is MNHEY, CDR2 SMNVEV (reference sequence). The length of the CDR3 is 15 residues. CDR3 residues: CASSPWSRGRDEQYF. The CDR3 nucleotides are TGTGCCAGCAGCCCCTGGAGCAGGGGCAGGGACGAGCAGTACTTC.

CDR3 in DNA: TGTGCCAGCAGCCCTAGCCGGGCTGGACAGGGGACAGATACGCAGTATTTT. It encodes CASSPSRAGQGTDTQYF. The chain employs TRBV11-2 and TRBJ2-3, with TRBD1 matching over 9 bases. Trimming cost V 5 bases and J 3 bases; bases outside gene matches: 12. The germline V gene has CDR1 SGHAT and CDR2 FQNNGV. This CDR3 has 17 amino acids. Full variable domain (missing parts from reference TRBV11-2 and TRBJ2-3): EAGVAQSPRYKIIEKRQSVAFWCNPISGHATLYWYQQILGQGPKLLIQFQNNGVVDDSQLPKDRFSAERLKGVDSTLKIQPAKLEDSAVYLCASSPSRAGQGTDTQYFGPGTRLTVL.

CDR3 DNA sequence: TGTGCCAGTACAGAAATTAGCAATCAGCCCCAGCATTTT. Encoded protein: CASTEISNQPQHF. The chain recombines TRBV6-1 with TRBJ1-5, with no clear D. CDR1 and CDR2 (germline): MNHNS, SASEGT. The V gene lost 9 bases and the J gene lost 0 bases, with 9 bases spanning the gap. There are 13 residues in the CDR3.

The V and J genes are TRBV28 and TRBJ2-4, with D hard to call. The CDR3 consists of 16 residues. Trimming stripped 3 bases from V and 1 base from J, with 13 bases between. Germline V lookup: CDR1 MDHEN, CDR2 SYDVKM. The CDR3 here is CASSFSGLRAKNIQYF. The CDR3 DNA sequence: TGTGCCAGCAGTTTTTCTGGGCTGAGGGCCAAAAACATTCAGTACTTC.

The chain uses TRBV6-4 and TRBJ2-3; a possible D gene is TRBD2 (7 bases). Germline CDR1 is MRHNA and CDR2 is SNTAGT. The CDR3 length is 15 residues. V lost 3 bases and J 2 bases, leaving 12 bases between the germline ends. The CDR3 spells CASSEGGGDTDTQYF. The CDR3 DNA is TGTGCCAGCAGTGAAGGGGGAGGGGACACAGATACGCAGTATTTT.

The chain is built from TRBV10-3 and TRBJ2-3; D not resolved. CDR3 length: 13 residues. Germline CDR1 is ENHRY and CDR2 is SYGVKD. V lost 3 bases and J lost 6, with 10 bases in between. The CDR3 sequence is CAISDDGWDTQYF. DNA for the CDR3: TGTGCCATCAGTGATGACGGCTGGGATACGCAGTATTTT.

J is TRBJ2-5 and V is TRBV7-3, with D maybe TRBD1 (7 bases). Trimming pared 3 bases from V and 11 bases from J, leaving 16 bases between. The CDR3 is made up of 13 amino acids. Germline V gene data show CDR1 as SGHTA and CDR2 as FQGTGA. This CDR3 is CASSLGDRDFQYF. The CDR3 bases are TGTGCCAGCAGCTTGGGTGACAGGGACTTTCAGTACTTC. The whole variable domain, remainder taken from reference TRBV7-3 and TRBJ2-5, is GAGVSQTPSNKVTEKGKYVELRCDPISGHTALYWYRQSLGQGPEFLIYFQGTGAADDSGLPNDRFFAVRPEGSVSTLKIQRTERGDSAVYLCASSLGDRDFQYFGPGTRLLVL.

This rearrangement joins TRBV11-2 to TRBJ2-5; D is undetermined. V lost 5 bases and J 2 bases, leaving 9 bases between the germline ends. The CDR3 sequence is 13 residues long. Per the germline V gene, CDR1 is SGHAT and CDR2 is FQNNGV. The CDR3: CASSEVIQETQYF. Here the CDR3 DNA reads TGTGCCAGCAGCGAAGTAATTCAAGAGACCCAGTACTTC.

V usage is TRBV28 and J usage is TRBJ1-5; D uncertain. Germline values: CDR1 MDHEN, CDR2 SYDVKM. Trimming removed 2 bases at V and 7 bases at J, with 15 bases between. This CDR3 is built from 15 residues. For the CDR3, the DNA is TGTGCCAGCAGTTTACAGGCAGGTATGAGGCAGCCCCAGCATTTT. Amino acid sequence: CASSLQAGMRQPQHF.